These 6 T cell receptor beta chains were sequenced from one sample in a study of blood T cells in healthy people across ages. A second PCR of roughly 7 to 11 cycles used a sample-barcoded 5' primer and a J-beta primer mix. TCRdb re-called the 5' RACE reads through MiXCR, storing one row per CDR3 protein. The sample yields around 400,000 distinct CDR3 sequences, roughly half seen once. Sequenced sample: blood. Receptors originate from a man aged 55 to 69 in good health.

V is TRBV29-1 and J is TRBJ2-3; D gene uncertain. The germline CDR1 and CDR2 sequences are SQVTM and ANQGSEA. V lost 2 bases to trimming and J lost 0 bases, with 9 bases between them. This CDR3 is 14 amino acids long. CDR3: CSVEYRPSTDTQYF. The CDR3, as DNA: TGCAGCGTTGAATACAGACCTAGCACAGATACGCAGTATTTT.

The V call is TRBV6-2 or TRBV6-3, the J call TRBJ1-6, with 12 bases lining up with TRBD1. Germline V gives CDR1 MNHEY, CDR2 SVGEGT. The CDR3 contains 16 residues. The V segment lost 6 bases and the J segment 7 bases; nucleotides outside the gene matches: 7. The CDR3, as DNA: TGTGCCAGCAGCTCCCCGGGACAGGGGGCGAATTCACCCCTCCACTTT. This gives the protein CASSSPGQGANSPLHF.

The rearrangement links TRBV2 to TRBJ2-1; a possible D gene is TRBD1 (6 bases). Trimming left V 10 bases short and J 6 bases short, with 16 bases between. Per germline, CDR1 SNHLY and CDR2 FYNNEI. The length of the CDR3 is 13 residues. The CDR3 reads CATGTPEANEQFF. The CDR3 nucleotides are TGTGCCACCGGGACACCAGAGGCCAATGAGCAGTTCTTC.

V and J are TRBV6-5 and TRBJ1-1; D not certain. V was shortened by 5 bases and J by 4 bases, with 11 bases between the two germline ends. Germline V gives CDR1 MNHEY, CDR2 SVGAGI. The CDR3 totals 13 residues. CDR3 nucleotides: TGTGCCAGCAGTCTCGGAGCGAGCACTGAAGCTTTCTTT. Translation: CASSLGASTEAFF.

The chain couples TRBV12-3 or TRBV12-4 to TRBJ2-6; the match to TRBD2 covers 8 bases. The CDR3 totals 13 residues. V shed 5 bases, J shed 14 bases, and the junction held 8 bases outside the gene matches. The CDR3 DNA follows: TGTGCCAGCAGTAACCGCCGGGGGGGACTCCTGACTTTC. Encoded protein: CASSNRRGGLLTF.

Ten or more counts support this clonotype. This sequence joins TRBV7-2 and TRBJ2-7; D gene ambiguous. CDR1 is SGHTA, CDR2 FQGNSA, per germline. With 2 bases removed from V and 4 bases from J, the gap between germline ends came to 9 bases. This CDR3 is 13 amino acids long. The CDR3 nucleotides read TGTGCCAGCAGCTTAAACCCTAGGTACGAGCAGTACTTC. This sequence encodes CASSLNPRYEQYF.